These T cell receptor beta chains were read from a single sample in a study of blood T cells in healthy people across ages. MiXCR, run by TCRdb on the 5' RACE reads, gives a single entry per CDR3 protein. The data contain 1.5 million to 2 million distinct CDR3 sequences, 28% of them seen just once; the ten biggest clones take up more than 6%. What was sequenced was blood. The receptors were gathered from a woman in her twenties or thirties in good health. Both conserved end residues are part of each CDR3. Each record gives: D gene, J gene, clone size, V gene, CDR3 DNA, CDR3 protein. D genes are given only for firm matches. The size field is filled for only some rows; it gives once, few, many or a size class.

>.|TRBJ1-1|.|TRBV12-5
TGTGCTAGTGGTTTGGTACAGGGCACTGTCACTGAAGCTTTCTTT
CASGLVQGTVTEAFF
>.|TRBJ2-2|few|TRBV6-1
TGTGCCGGACGAGGGGCCAGCAGGAACACCGGGGAGCTGTTTTTT
CAGRGASRNTGELFF
>.|TRBJ2-7|many|TRBV5-4
TGTGCCAGCAGCTTGGGACCCCTAACCCACGAGCAGTACTTC
CASSLGPLTHEQYF
>TRBD1|TRBJ2-5|.|TRBV20-1
TGCAGTGCTAGACCTTGGAACAGGGGGCCGGAGACCCAGTACTTC
CSARPWNRGPETQYF
>TRBD2|TRBJ2-3|few|TRBV2
TGTGCCAGCAGGCCCGGACTAGCGGGGTACACAGATACGCAGTATTTT
CASRPGLAGYTDTQYF
>.|TRBJ1-5|few|TRBV12-3/TRBV12-4
TGTGCCAGCAGGTCGGGGGGCAGGTTTAATCAGCCCCAGCATTTT
CASRSGGRFNQPQHF
>.|TRBJ1-5|.|TRBV19
TGTGCCAGTAGTATAATGCGAAGCAATCAGCCCCAGCATTTT
CASSIMRSNQPQHF
>TRBD1|TRBJ2-7|.|TRBV5-1
TGCGCCAGCAGTTATCGACAGGGGGCTGGAAACGAGCAGTACTTC
CASSYRQGAGNEQYF
>.|TRBJ2-7|many|TRBV7-2
TGTGCCAGCAGCCGTGACGGGGGGCCCTACGAGCAGTACTTC
CASSRDGGPYEQYF
>TRBD1|TRBJ2-7|.|TRBV20-1
TGCAGTGCCAACAGGGGGCGAGACGGCGAGCAGTACTTC
CSANRGRDGEQYF
>TRBD1|TRBJ2-1|.|TRBV5-1
TGCGCCAGCAGCTCCAGGGGGACAGGGGGCTTCAATGAGCAGTTCTTC
CASSSRGTGGFNEQFF
>TRBD2|TRBJ2-7|.|TRBV2
TGTGCCAGCCGCCCGACGCGGCGGGAGGCCTACGAGCAGTACTTC
CASRPTRREAYEQYF
>.|TRBJ2-1|.|TRBV15
TGTGCCACCAGCAGAGGGACTTGGGAGGCCGTGGAGACCCAGTTCTTC
CATSRGTWEAVETQFF
>.|TRBJ2-7|.|TRBV30
TGTGCCTGGAGTAAGCGGGACATCCTCTACGAGCAGTACTTC
CAWSKRDILYEQYF
>TRBD2|TRBJ2-1|.|TRBV19
TGTGCCACCCAACTAGCGGGGGGGCCATACAATGAGCAGTTCTTC
CATQLAGGPYNEQFF
>.|TRBJ2-1|few|TRBV2
TGTGCCAGCAGTGAAGACCAAGGCGCCTACAATGAGCAGTTCTTC
CASSEDQGAYNEQFF
>TRBD1|TRBJ1-2|many|TRBV19
TGTGCCAGTAGTGCCGACAGGGACCGACGCTACACCTTC
CASSADRDRRYTF
>.|TRBJ2-7|many|TRBV6-2/TRBV6-3
TGTGCCAGCAGTCCCAACCTCCGACAGGCCTACGAGCAGTACTTC
CASSPNLRQAYEQYF
>.|TRBJ1-1|.|TRBV12-3/TRBV12-4
TGTGCCAGCAGCCGGGACCCCTTCGGGACTGAAGCTTTCTTT
CASSRDPFGTEAFF
>TRBD1|TRBJ2-5|few|TRBV18
TGTGCCAGCGCAACCGGGACAGGGGCTGAGACCCAGTACTTC
CASATGTGAETQYF
>TRBD1|TRBJ2-3|.|TRBV7-9
TGTGCCAGCAGCTCTCGGGACAGGGAATCCGATACGCAGTATTTT
CASSSRDRESDTQYF
>TRBD1|TRBJ2-7|many|TRBV7-2
TGTGCCAGCAGCATAGACAGGGGCTACGAGCAGTACTTC
CASSIDRGYEQYF
>.|TRBJ2-1|.|TRBV20-1
TGCAGTGCTAGTGATCGGGGGGAGCAGTTCTTC
CSASDRGEQFF
>TRBD1|TRBJ1-2|few|TRBV5-6
TGTGCCAGCAGACCTCCTATGCGGGACAGCCCATTTCTTGGATATGGCTACACCTTC
CASRPPMRDSPFLGYGYTF
>TRBD2|TRBJ2-1|few|TRBV7-6
TGTGCCAGCAGCTTAGCGGGCGGGGGGAGCTCCTACAATAAGCAGTTCTTC
CASSLAGGGSSYNKQFF
>TRBD2|TRBJ2-3|.|TRBV20-1
TGCAGTGCTATCCGGGACTACACAGATACGCAGTATTTT
CSAIRDYTDTQYF
>.|TRBJ2-1|.|TRBV20-1
TGCAGTGCGACGGGACCATCGTACAATGAGCAGTTCTTC
CSATGPSYNEQFF
>TRBD2|TRBJ2-7|few|TRBV11-2
TGTGCCAGCAGGCGTTTAGCGGGACGAAAATCCTACGAGCAGTACTTC
CASRRLAGRKSYEQYF
>.|TRBJ2-7|many|TRBV4-3
TGCGCCAGCAGCCCGTCGATGGCGTGGGCCGAGCAGTACTTC
CASSPSMAWAEQYF
>.|TRBJ2-3|.|TRBV7-9
TGTGTCAGCAGCTTAGCGCTCGGGAATACGCAGTATTTT
CVSSLALGNTQYF
>.|TRBJ2-6|few|TRBV2
TGTGCCAGTGGACTTTTCGGGTTCTCTGGGGCCAACGTCCTGACTTTC
CASGLFGFSGANVLTF
>TRBD2|TRBJ2-7|many|TRBV9
TGTGCCAGCAGCGGACTAGCGGGAGGCGAGCAGTACTTC
CASSGLAGGEQYF
>TRBD1|TRBJ2-1|.|TRBV9
TGTGCCAGCAGCTCCGGGACAGGCATTATGAATGAGCAGTTCTTC
CASSSGTGIMNEQFF
>TRBD1|TRBJ1-5|few|TRBV10-3
TGTGCCATCAGCACTTACAGGGGAGGGCAGCCCCAGCATTTT
CAISTYRGGQPQHF
>.|TRBJ1-2|.|TRBV27
TGTGCCAGCAGTTTAAGCGCAGATGGGTGGGGCTACACCTTC
CASSLSADGWGYTF
>TRBD1|TRBJ2-5|.|TRBV5-1
TGCGCCAGCAGCTTGGAATGTCCGGGACAGGGTTCGGAGACCCAGTACTTC
CASSLECPGQGSETQYF
>TRBD2|TRBJ2-1|few|TRBV5-6
TGTGCCAGCAGAATTCTGGCTAGCGGGTACAATGAGCAGTTCTTC
CASRILASGYNEQFF
>.|TRBJ2-7|few|TRBV4-1
TGCGCCAGCAGCCAAGACCTTAACTCCGACTCGCTAAACGAGCAGTACTTC
CASSQDLNSDSLNEQYF
>TRBD2|TRBJ2-3|.|TRBV2
TGTGCCAGCCTCGGGGGGGTCCGCACAGATACGCAGTATTTT
CASLGGVRTDTQYF
>.|TRBJ2-1|few|TRBV20-1
TGCAGTGCTAGAATAGGTTCGTACAATGAGCAGTTCTTC
CSARIGSYNEQFF
>.|TRBJ1-2|few|TRBV7-2
TGTGCCAGCAGCTTATTGGGACCTAACTATGGCTACACCTTC
CASSLLGPNYGYTF
>.|TRBJ2-7|.|TRBV21-1
TGTGCCAGCGCGAGGTTCGGGGGGGCCTCCGAGCAGTACTTC
CASARFGGASEQYF
>.|TRBJ2-1|once|TRBV30
TGTGCCTGGAGTGCCCGCTTTCGGTCGCGGGATTCCTGCAATGAGCAGTTCTTC
CAWSARFRSRDSCNEQFF